The source of this T cell receptor beta chain is a study of blood T cell repertoires in COVID-19 (dated by TCRdb to between 2020 and 2021). Regarding the research as a whole: The collaborator samples originated in the United States, Italy and Spain and spanned the acute and convalescent phases of COVID-19. A freely available public database, intended as a resource for researchers studying the immune response to SARS-CoV-2, is where the repertoires were released. Subjects who had been exposed to COVID-19, were actively infected with it, or had recovered from it provided the deeply sampled blood TCRbeta repertoires that made up the dataset. The samples were drawn from the first 160 participants of the ongoing ImmuneRACE study and from 1,254 subjects provided by 6 global collaborators. Nearly every sample came with metadata listing a de-identified subject ID, COVID-19 status, age in years and sex. HLA class I and class II types, where available, came from metadata supplied by the sample provider rather than from assay-based typing. The material from the prospective study consisted of cDNA or gDNA derived from T cells, B-cell-depleted T cells, or PBMCs.

The CDR3 starts with the cysteine, ends with the phenylalanine, and has 16 residues. The CDR3 DNA has 48 bases and is translated from base 1. The trim is 7 bases for V and 5 bases for J, with a gap of 23 bases between the germline ends. CDR1 SGHVS and CDR2 FNYEAQ were looked up in the germline V gene. Study-wide findings and limitations: The amount of clinical and demographic metadata varied by source and participant and was provided uncurated.

Whole blood was collected in K2EDTA tubes by collaborating institutions according to the institutions' own protocols. For TCRbeta analysis, collaborators shipped samples in one of three forms: frozen whole blood, isolated PBMCs, or DNA extracted from either of those sample types. TCRbeta CDR3 regions were amplified from genomic DNA using the immunoSEQ Assay, a bias-controlled multiplex PCR. On the study's bioinformatics: Nucleated cell counts per sample were estimated from amplification of reference gene primers within the assay. Sequence reads were collapsed and filtered to measure the absolute abundance of every unique TCRbeta CDR3 rearrangement. For each sample, productive Simpson clonality was calculated as the square root of Simpson's diversity index over productive rearrangements. The clones in this table, taken by TCRdb from immuneACCESS, are in-frame only. Not every clone is retained; where verified, under half of the shortfall comes from an unresolved V gene, and the cause of the rest is unknown. The DNA gave D and trimming, while V, J and clone size come from that table. The sample records under 150,000 clones, about 80% of which are singletons. The ten biggest clones cover over 5% of the sample.

As concerns this clone: Its recognized antigen is unknown. No base quality values were provided; no much bigger clone lies one nucleotide off.

The sample comprised peripheral blood. The receptor chain draws on TRBV7-6 and TRBJ2-5; the D gene is perhaps TRBD2, on 6 matching bases. This TCR was recovered from a human donor in a cohort sampled during active COVID-19. The bases read TGTGCCAGCATTCTAACCCCGGGGGTGGATAGGGAGACCCAGTACTTC. Translated, it reads CASILTPGVDRETQYF.